This passage covers 8 T cell receptor beta chains from one sample sequenced in a study of T cell repertoires in cytomegalovirus infection. Via MiXCR, TCRdb re-called the reads, giving one row per CDR3 protein. The sample comprises 150,000 to 200,000 distinct CDR3 sequences, about a tenth of which are singletons, and about 4.2% rests with the top ten. The specimen sequenced was PBMCs. These TCRs come from a human donor in good health (CMV status not recorded). Some clones in this sample may be carry-over from other donors' samples.

This clonotype was seen ten or more times. The chain has TRBV28 and TRBJ2-7, with D unresolved. Trimming removed 2 bases from V and 3 bases from J, with 8 bases in between. CDR3 length equals 13 residues. Germline CDR1 MDHEN, CDR2 SYDVKM. CDR3 coding DNA: TGTGCCAGCAGTTTAACTACGGTCTACGAGCAGTACTTC. Translation gives CASSLTTVYEQYF.

This clonotype was counted at least ten times. The chain combines TRBV12-3 or TRBV12-4 with TRBJ1-1; D is perhaps TRBD1 (5 bases). The CDR3 runs 14 residues. Between the trimmed V and J ends, which lost 3 bases and 5 bases, there was a span of 13 bases. CDR3 sequence (DNA): TGTGCCAGCAGTTTTGCAGGGCGGGGTACTGAAGCTTTCTTT. Amino acid sequence: CASSFAGRGTEAFF.

This clonotype has just a few counts. This CDR3 reads CASSPRAGSDQPQHF. The CDR3 bases are TGTGCCAGCAGCCCCCGAGCCGGGTCCGATCAGCCCCAGCATTTT. The chain employs TRBV7-2 and TRBJ1-5; D remains ambiguous. This CDR3 has 15 amino acids. The germline CDR1 and CDR2 sequences are SGHTA and FQGNSA. Trimming cost V 5 bases and J 5 bases, with 16 bases left between them.

This clonotype was detected a few times. The chain links TRBV5-4 to TRBJ2-7; no clear D. Germline CDR1 and CDR2: SGHNT and YYREEE (reference sequence). Trimming cost V 4 bases and J 3 bases, with 8 bases left between them. The CDR3 has 12 amino acids. CDR3 protein: CASSAGRYEQYF. CDR3 in DNA: TGTGCCAGCAGCGCAGGACGCTACGAGCAGTACTTC.

The table lists this clonotype with a few counts. V and J are TRBV7-2 and TRBJ2-7; tentative D call: TRBD1 (6 bases). Germline lookup yields CDR1 SGHTA and CDR2 FQGNSA. The CDR3 spans 15 residues. The V gene lost 5 bases and the J gene lost 2 bases, with 16 bases spanning the gap. CDR3 bases: TGTGCCAGCAGCCTAAACAGGGCTGGAACCTACGAGCAGTACTTC. Its protein product is CASSLNRAGTYEQYF.

Ten or more counts support this clonotype. The chain links TRBV7-2 to TRBJ2-2; D not resolved. The CDR3 sequence is 15 residues long. V lost 5 bases and J 1 base, leaving 11 bases between the germline ends. Per germline, CDR1 SGHTA and CDR2 FQGNSA. CDR3 DNA: TGTGCCAGCAGCCGAAATTGGGGGAACACCGGGGAGCTGTTTTTT. Translated, it gives CASSRNWGNTGELFF. The full variable domain, its missing parts supplied by reference TRBV7-2 and TRBJ2-2, is GAGVSQSPSNKVTEKGKDVELRCDPISGHTALYWYRQSLGQGLEFLIYFQGNSAPDKSGLPSDRFSAERTGGSVSTLTIQRTQQEDSAVYLCASSRNWGNTGELFFGEGSRLTVL.

The genes are TRBV5-5 and TRBJ2-7; 12 positions match TRBD2. Germline-derived CDR1 and CDR2 are SGHKS and YYEKEE (reference sequence). V trimming: 2 bases; J trimming: 6 bases; junction bases outside the gene matches: 6. This CDR3 is 15 amino acids long. The CDR3 DNA reads TGTGCCAGCAGCTTTTCCCTAGCGGGGGGGGGCGAGCAGTACTTC. Its protein is CASSFSLAGGGEQYF.

A few counts support this clonotype. The rearrangement links TRBV7-9 to TRBJ2-1; D is uncertain. The CDR3 is made up of 14 amino acids. Trimming left V 5 bases short and J 4 bases short, with 12 bases between. CDR1 SEHNR and CDR2 FQNEAQ come from the germline V gene (reference sequence). In DNA, the CDR3 is TGTGCCAGCAGCCCGGTGTGGACGTACAATGAGCAGTTCTTC. It encodes CASSPVWTYNEQFF.